Included here is one T cell receptor beta chain sequence, with context. Its specific antigen is unknown. The sample holds no much larger clone one base away, and base qualities are not on file. The identical CDR3 is also encoded by other nucleotide sequences in the sample. The trial excluded patients who had a history of autoimmune disease or who were on systemic immunosuppression. Peripheral blood for TCR sequencing was drawn from every dose cohort at baseline, at cycle 4 day 1 and at cycle 7 day 1. Samples came from an open-label, multicenter, first-in-human phase I dose-escalation trial of ivuxolimab. The trial enrolled adults with locally advanced or metastatic head and neck squamous cell, hepatocellular, melanoma or renal cell carcinoma. Before TCR sequencing, CD4+ T cells and CD8+ T cells from peripheral blood were sorted into separate populations. This sample was taken from a study of OX40 agonist ivuxolimab in advanced cancers. About the investigation overall: The costimulatory receptor OX40 (CD134) was targeted by ivuxolimab, a fully human IgG2 agonistic monoclonal antibody. Intravenous ivuxolimab was administered to patients every 2 weeks at six dose levels: 0.01, 0.1, 0.3, 1.5, 3 and 10 mg/kg. Of the approximately 54 dose-escalation patients, hepatocellular carcinoma was present in around 20, melanoma in around 15, renal cell carcinoma in 9 and head and neck cancer in 9. In the dose-escalation cohort, 65% to 90% of patients were male, and the mean age was around 60 years, with a range of 23 to 79. Patients were allowed to have had prior anti-PD-1, anti-PD-L1 or anti-CTLA-4 therapy, and around two fifths of the dose-escalation patients had been treated with checkpoint inhibitors. Partial responses were achieved by three dose-escalation patients, of whom one had hepatocellular carcinoma and two had cutaneous melanoma. Peripheral TCRbeta sequencing was intended to test whether TCR sequence diversity was altered and clonal T-cell expansion was caused by ivuxolimab. The paper describes the monotherapy dose-escalation part (N of about 55 patients) of the phase I trial of ivuxolimab. What the study reported, not specific to this receptor: Partial responders in the 0.1-3.0 mg/kg groups had among the lowest normalized peripheral clonal expansion, especially among CD8+ T cells. Which antigens the clonally expanded peripheral T cells were specific for was not determined. Low levels of normalized T-cell clonal expansion were also shown by some nonresponding patients. At doses of 0.1 to 3.0 mg/kg, clonal expansion of both CD4+ and CD8+ blood T cells was observed from baseline to week 6. After ivuxolimab, expanded clones were on average more numerous among CD8+ T cells than among CD4+ T cells.

To sequence the TCRbeta CDR3 region, genomic DNA was isolated from the sorted cells. The immunoSEQ Assay was used to sequence the TCRbeta CDR3 regions. TCRdb re-hosts the immuneACCESS table, in-frame sequences only. Its copies lack some clones; in the studies checked, an unresolved V gene accounts for under half of them, and the cause for the rest is not known. The sample table contains tens of thousands of clones; only one count was recorded for about 79% of them. The ten largest clones capture 15% of the sample. The CDR3 covers 15 residues, taking in both the cysteine and the phenylalanine. Only the CDR3 region is kept as DNA, spanning 45 bases read in frame from base 1. CDR1 and CDR2 were assigned from the germline V gene as LGHNA and YNFKEQ. The V end gives up 1 base and the J end 4 bases, leaving 5 bases in the junction not matched to a gene.

The chain links TRBV4-2 with TRBJ1-1; the central 8 bases match TRBD1. This receptor was taken from an adult with an advanced solid tumor such as melanoma, head and neck, liver or kidney cancer. Sequences were derived from CD4+ or CD8+ T cells sorted from blood, sampled in a trial of the OX40 agonist ivuxolimab. DNA sequence: TGTGCCAGCAGCCAAGCCCGAACAGGGGGCACTGAAGCTTTCTTT. The encoded protein is CASSQARTGGTEAFF.